One TCR beta chain is described in this entry. Its target antigen remains unknown. Qualities for individual bases were not recorded, and no much larger clone is one base off. Sample time point, as interpreted from the label and publication: baseline before first vaccination. Vaccinee samples came from UK trials COV001 and COV002, including a single-blind randomized controlled phase 2/3 trial of AZD1222 (ChAdOx1 nCoV-19) in healthy adults. Trial participant PBMC samples were collected at day 0 and day 28 after the second dose for TCRbeta chain sequencing. This sample was taken from a study of T cell responses to AZD1222 COVID-19 vaccine (TCRdb year 2021). Concerning the study at large: Because spike-specific TCR depth and breadth did not differ between the two schedules, AZD1222 recipients who got a second dose at roughly 4 weeks were pooled with those who got a second dose at roughly 12 weeks. Trial participants were enrolled by age into subgroups of 18-55, 56-69 and 70-plus years, and 148, 28 and 57 TCR-sequenced participants, respectively, were included in these subgroups. A total of 233 trial participants underwent TCR sequencing, of whom about 200 had received two doses of AZD1222 and some 25 had received two doses of the MenACWY control vaccine.

Summary of the overall study and its limitations: Participants were mostly white British and included more females than males, and it was suggested by the authors that clonal diversity may have been underestimated. Conclusions about previously exposed vaccinees were limited because only a handful of AZD1222 recipients were SARS-CoV-2 seropositive at baseline. CD4 TCRs associated with the vaccine covered the entire spike protein, and the dominant responses were in regions 160-218 and 743-854. Epitopes outside the regions mutated in the B.1.351 and B.1.1.7 variants were reportedly recognized by nearly half of the unique spike-specific TCRs. The 56-69-year group was small, and its depth increase did not reach significance, likely because of low power. Because no day 14 peak-response samples were available, the repertoires could be characterized only after the peak T cell response. A significant rise in spike-specific TCR breadth and depth was observed after two AZD1222 doses relative to day 0 and relative to MenACWY recipients.

The CDR3 regions of human TCRbeta chains were analyzed by immunosequencing. Processing in the source paper ran as follows. TCRs in the repertoires were matched against a reference library of SARS-CoV-2-specific TCRs that had been generated with the MIRA antigen-specificity platform. Breadth was defined as the fraction of unique TCRs that were SARS-CoV-2-associated. Depth was defined as the fraction of total T cells that were SARS-CoV-2-associated. Each spike-specific TCR was assigned to its reactive spike region and to a CD4 or CD8 class using the MIRA data. Log10-transformed breadth and depth values were compared by one-way ANOVA with Sidak's multiple comparisons tests. What TCRdb holds here is the immuneACCESS table cut down to in-frame rearrangements. Part of the clones is not present; checked against another copy, under half of the missing clones reflect an unresolved V gene, and the others are unexplained. V, J and clone size are taken as reported in that table, and D and trimming were inferred from the DNA itself. The table for this sample lists some 150,000 clones; around 88% of them were counted only once. The ten most abundant clones make up 2.2% of the sample.

Sequenced material: peripheral blood, taken on day 0 of AZD1222 vaccination. The receptor was derived from an adult in good health.

The bases read TGTGCCAGCAGCCAAGGCCAGGGGAGCTACGAGCAGTACTTC. Translated, it gives CASSQGQGSYEQYF. The chain couples TRBV3-1 (or the pseudogene TRBV3-2) to TRBJ2-7; TRBD1 is a weak D gene call, 6 bases matching. CDR1 and CDR2 are read off the germline V gene (reference sequence) as LGHDT and YNNKEL. The CDR3 has 14 amino acids, counting the end cysteine and phenylalanine. Kept here is only the CDR3 DNA, which spans 42 bases and is read in frame from base 1. V is cut by 1 base and J by 3 bases, and the space between the germline ends is 10 bases.